What follows is one T cell receptor beta chain and its context. As yet, its antigen is unknown. These data come from a study of cytomegalovirus exposure and HLA in healthy donors. Study-level background: Of 300 to 500 genotyped donors, about 81% clustered with self-reported Caucasian donors.

Study outcomes and limitations: Across HLA loci, a later analysis found differing TCR association rates, with DRB1 most and HLA-C fewest. For most subjects, TCR beta sequences were reported to predict HLA-A and HLA-B alleles with accuracy.

The primer mix had 60 Vbeta and 13 Jbeta primers. Authors' methods: The authors later counted tens of millions of unique TCR beta chains, some 11 million of them shared. Method: immunoSEQ multiplex PCR; TCRdb's copy keeps in-frame clones and lacks some. The V and J calls and clone size come from that table; D and trimming were worked out from the DNA. The sample comprises more than 100,000 clones, around 65% of which are singletons, and roughly 1.4% rests with the top ten. Sequencing was done on a sample of PBMCs. The receptor's source is a man aged 18 to 29 in good health and CMV-seronegative.

In DNA form, the CDR3 reads TGTGCCAGTAGTAGCCCGGGACTAGAGGGATTCAATGAGCAGTTCTTC. It is translated as CASSSPGLEGFNEQFF. The chain links TRBV19 to TRBJ2-1, with TRBD2 matching over 8 bases. J was trimmed by 6 bases and V by 4 bases; bases with no gene match: 11. Germline V gene data show CDR1 as LNHDA and CDR2 as SQIVND (reference sequence). The CDR3 sequence is 16 residues long.